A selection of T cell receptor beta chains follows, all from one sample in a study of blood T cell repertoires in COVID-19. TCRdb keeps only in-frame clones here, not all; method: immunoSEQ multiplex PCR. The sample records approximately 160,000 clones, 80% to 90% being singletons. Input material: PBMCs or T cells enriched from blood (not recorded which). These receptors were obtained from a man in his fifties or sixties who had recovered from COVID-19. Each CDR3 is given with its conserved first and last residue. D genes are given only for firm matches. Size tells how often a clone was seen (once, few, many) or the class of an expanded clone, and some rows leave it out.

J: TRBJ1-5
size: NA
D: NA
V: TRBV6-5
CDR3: CASWDRGGAPQHF
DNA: TGTGCCAGCTGGGATCGGGGAGGAGCGCCCCAGCATTTT

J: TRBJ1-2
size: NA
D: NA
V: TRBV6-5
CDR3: CASRGGASYTF
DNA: TGTGCCAGCAGGGGGGGTGCGAGCTACACCTTC

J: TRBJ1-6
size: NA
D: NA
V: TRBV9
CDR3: CASSPRGQDNSPLHF
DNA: TGTGCCAGCAGTCCCCGGGGACAAGATAATTCACCCCTCCACTTT

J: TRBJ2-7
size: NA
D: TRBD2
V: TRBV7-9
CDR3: CASSLRLAGGNDEQYF
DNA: TGTGCCAGCAGCTTACGCCTAGCGGGGGGAAACGACGAGCAGTACTTC

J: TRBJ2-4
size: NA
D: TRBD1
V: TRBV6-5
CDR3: CASSPTGVAKNIQYF
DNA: TGTGCCAGCAGCCCGACAGGGGTCGCCAAAAACATTCAGTACTTC

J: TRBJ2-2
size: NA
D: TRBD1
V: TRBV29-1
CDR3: CSVQGPGQGNTGELFF
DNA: TGCAGCGTTCAGGGTCCGGGACAGGGGAATACCGGGGAGCTGTTTTTT

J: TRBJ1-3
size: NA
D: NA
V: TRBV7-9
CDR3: CASSPRRTSSGNTIYF
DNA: TGTGCCAGCAGCCCTCGAAGGACTAGCTCTGGAAACACCATATATTTT

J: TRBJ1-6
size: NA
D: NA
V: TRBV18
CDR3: CASSPAGRGVSPLHF
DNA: TGTGCCAGCTCACCAGCGGGACGGGGAGTTTCACCCCTCCACTTT

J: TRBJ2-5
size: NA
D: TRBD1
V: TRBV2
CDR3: CASNKLQGAGETQYF
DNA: TGTGCCAGCAATAAATTACAGGGGGCCGGAGAGACCCAGTACTTC

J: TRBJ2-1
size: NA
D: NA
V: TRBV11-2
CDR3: CASSRSGGLNEQFF
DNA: TGTGCCAGCAGCCGGTCGGGCGGGCTGAATGAGCAGTTCTTC

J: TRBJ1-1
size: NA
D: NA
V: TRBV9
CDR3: CASSVSQGTEAFF
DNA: TGTGCCAGCAGCGTAAGTCAGGGCACTGAAGCTTTCTTT

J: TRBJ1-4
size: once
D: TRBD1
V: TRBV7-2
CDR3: CASSQDRFATNEKLFF
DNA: TGTGCCAGCAGCCAGGACAGGTTTGCAACTAATGAAAAACTGTTTTTT

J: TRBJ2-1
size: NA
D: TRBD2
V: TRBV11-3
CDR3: CASSLDNWETSGGWNEQFF
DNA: TGTGCCAGCAGCTTAGATAATTGGGAGACTAGCGGGGGTTGGAATGAGCAGTTCTTC

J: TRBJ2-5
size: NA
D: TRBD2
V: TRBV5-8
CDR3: CASSSAGGGKETQYF
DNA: TGTGCCAGCAGCTCTGCTGGGGGGGGAAAAGAGACCCAGTACTTC

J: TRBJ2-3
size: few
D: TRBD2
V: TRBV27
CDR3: CASRGRGALQPDTQYF
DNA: TGTGCCAGCAGGGGGCGGGGGGCCCTTCAGCCAGATACGCAGTATTTT

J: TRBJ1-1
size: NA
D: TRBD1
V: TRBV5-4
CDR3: CASSSWEQGARTEAFF
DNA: TGTGCCAGCAGTTCTTGGGAACAGGGGGCAAGGACTGAAGCTTTCTTT

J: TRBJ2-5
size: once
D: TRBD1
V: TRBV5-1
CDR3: CASSTGGGETQYF
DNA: TGCGCCAGCAGCACAGGGGGAGGAGAGACCCAGTACTTC

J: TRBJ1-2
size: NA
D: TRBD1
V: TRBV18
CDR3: CASSPGTGHSYYGYTF
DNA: TGTGCCAGCTCACCCGGGACAGGGCACTCCTACTATGGCTACACCTTC

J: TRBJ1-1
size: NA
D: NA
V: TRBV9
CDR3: CASSVGRRATEAFF
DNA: TGTGCCAGCAGCGTAGGAAGGAGGGCTACTGAAGCTTTCTTT

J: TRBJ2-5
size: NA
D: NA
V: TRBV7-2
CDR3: CASSLDRRETQYF
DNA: TGTGCCAGCAGCTTAGATCGCAGAGAGACCCAGTACTTC

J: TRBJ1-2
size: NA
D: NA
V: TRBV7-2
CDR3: CASSYTSNYGYTF
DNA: TGTGCCAGCAGCTACACAAGTAACTATGGCTACACCTTC

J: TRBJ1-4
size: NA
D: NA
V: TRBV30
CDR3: CAWSAGFQEKLFF
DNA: TGTGCCTGGAGTGCAGGGTTCCAGGAAAAACTGTTTTTT

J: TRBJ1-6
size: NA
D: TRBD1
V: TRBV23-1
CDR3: CASSQRDRAIVPLHF
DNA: TGCGCCAGCAGTCAACGGGACAGAGCCATAGTACCCCTCCACTTT

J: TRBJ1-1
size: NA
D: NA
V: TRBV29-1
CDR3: CSVGAGLLSEAFF
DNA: TGCAGCGTTGGGGCAGGGTTATTATCTGAAGCTTTCTTT

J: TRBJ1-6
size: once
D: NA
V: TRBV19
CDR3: CASTTSDRNNSPLHF
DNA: TGTGCCAGCACTACCAGTGACAGAAATAATTCACCCCTCCACTTT

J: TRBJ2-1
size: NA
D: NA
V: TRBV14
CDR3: CASSHPVPVSYNEQFF
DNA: TGTGCCAGCAGCCACCCCGTTCCCGTCTCCTACAATGAGCAGTTCTTC

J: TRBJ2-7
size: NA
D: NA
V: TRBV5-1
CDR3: CASSFQGDPYEQYF
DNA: TGCGCCAGCAGCTTCCAGGGTGATCCCTACGAGCAGTACTTC

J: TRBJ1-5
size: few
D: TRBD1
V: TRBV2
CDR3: CASSSGGTRNQPQHF
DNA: TGTGCCAGCAGTTCAGGGGGTACCCGCAATCAGCCCCAGCATTTT

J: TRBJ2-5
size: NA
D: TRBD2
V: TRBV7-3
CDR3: CASSPWAGGQETQYF
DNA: TGTGCCAGCAGCCCCTGGGCGGGGGGGCAAGAGACCCAGTACTTC

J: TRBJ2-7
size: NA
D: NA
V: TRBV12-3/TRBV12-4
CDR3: CASSRRAYEQYF
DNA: TGTGCCAGCAGTAGGAGAGCCTACGAGCAGTACTTC

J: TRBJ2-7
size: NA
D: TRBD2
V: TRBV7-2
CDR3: CASSLVWTSGGYEQYF
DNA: TGTGCCAGCAGCTTAGTTTGGACTAGCGGGGGTTACGAGCAGTACTTC

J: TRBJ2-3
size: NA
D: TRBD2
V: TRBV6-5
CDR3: CASSLAGGGADTQYF
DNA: TGTGCCAGCAGCTTAGCGGGGGGCGGGGCAGATACGCAGTATTTT

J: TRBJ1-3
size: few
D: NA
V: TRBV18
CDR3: CASSPSSGNTIYF
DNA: TGTGCCAGCTCACCCAGCTCTGGAAACACCATATATTTT

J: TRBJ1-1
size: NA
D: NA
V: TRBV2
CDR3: CLSGPFDTEAFF
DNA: TGCCTCTCGGGTCCCTTTGACACTGAAGCTTTCTTT

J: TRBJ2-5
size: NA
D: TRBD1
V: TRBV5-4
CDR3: CASSTQGAETQYF
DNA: TGTGCCAGCAGCACACAGGGGGCAGAGACCCAGTACTTC

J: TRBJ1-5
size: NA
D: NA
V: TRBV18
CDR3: CASSVAQGGTQHF
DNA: TGTGCCAGCTCAGTCGCACAGGGTGGGACCCAGCATTTT

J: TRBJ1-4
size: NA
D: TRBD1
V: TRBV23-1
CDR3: CARWGYTGTGYFVQTNEKLFF
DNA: TGCGCCCGCTGGGGGTATACCGGGACAGGGTATTTCGTACAGACTAATGAAAAACTGTTTTTT

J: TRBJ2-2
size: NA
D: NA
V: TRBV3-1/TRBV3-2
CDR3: CASSPRTTGFTGELFF
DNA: TGTGCCAGCAGCCCACGAACGACAGGCTTCACCGGGGAGCTGTTTTTT

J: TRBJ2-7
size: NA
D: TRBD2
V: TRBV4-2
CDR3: CASSQGAGAYEQYF
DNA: TGTGCCAGCAGCCAAGGGGCGGGGGCCTACGAGCAGTACTTC